This is a list of T cell receptor beta chains from one sample in a study of beta chain features in type 1 diabetes. TCRdb keeps only in-frame clones here, not all; method: immunoSEQ multiplex PCR. The table lists about 120,000 clones, about 16% of them singletons, with 2% to 2.5% in the top ten. The source material was central memory CD4+ T cells from blood. The receptors shown here come from a man between 25 and 39 years old with type 1 diabetes. The CDR3 runs from the conserved cysteine through the conserved F or W. The D gene is left open where the match is weak. Expanded clones get a size class; other rows say once, few or many, or leave the size out.

D	J	V	size	DNA	CDR3
TRBD2	TRBJ2-3	TRBV27	NA	TGTGCCAGCAGTTTTTTAGGCCCCGGGACTAAAACAGATACGCAGTATTTT	CASSFLGPGTKTDTQYF
NA	TRBJ2-3	TRBV7-2	NA	TGTGCCAGCAGCTTTGGACTTTTAAACACAGATACGCAGTATTTT	CASSFGLLNTDTQYF
NA	TRBJ2-1	TRBV18	NA	TGTGCCAGCTCACCGGGAAGTTCCTACAATGAGCAGTTCTTC	CASSPGSSYNEQFF
NA	TRBJ1-6	TRBV7-9	NA	TGTGCCAGCAGCTTATCCCAGGGCCAAATTCTCCACTTT	CASSLSQGQILHF
NA	TRBJ2-1	TRBV10-3	few	TGTGCCATCAGAGACGTGGGTGAGCAGTTCTTC	CAIRDVGEQFF
NA	TRBJ2-7	TRBV29-1	few	TGCAGCGTTAGCGGCAGCTACGAGCAGTACTTC	CSVSGSYEQYF
TRBD1	TRBJ2-5	TRBV11-1	few	TGTGCCAGCAGCCCCGGGACAGCACAAGAGACCCAGTACTTC	CASSPGTAQETQYF
NA	TRBJ2-7	TRBV5-1	many	TGCGCCAGCAGCTTGGAAGGCAGGGAACGAGAGCAGTACTTC	CASSLEGREREQYF
NA	TRBJ2-5	TRBV28	NA	TGTGCCAGCACGAACAGGGTTATCGAGACCCAGTACTTC	CASTNRVIETQYF
NA	TRBJ2-7	TRBV7-6	NA	TGTGCCAGCAGCTTAGGAATAGACGAGCAGTACTTC	CASSLGIDEQYF
TRBD2	TRBJ2-1	TRBV18	NA	TGTGCCAGCTCACCCGTAGCGGGAGCGTACAATGAGCAGTTCTTC	CASSPVAGAYNEQFF
NA	TRBJ2-7	TRBV28	few	TGTGCCAGCAGTGGCGGACAGTTCTACGAGCAGTACTTC	CASSGGQFYEQYF
NA	TRBJ1-5	TRBV19	few	TGTGCCAGTAGTATGGTGGGGAGGAATCAGCCCCAGCATTTT	CASSMVGRNQPQHF
NA	TRBJ2-1	TRBV5-1	NA	TGCGCCAGCAGCCTCAGTAGTGATGACAATGAGCAGTTCTTC	CASSLSSDDNEQFF
NA	TRBJ2-3	TRBV29-1	NA	TGCAGCACCCAGGCGGCAGATACGCAGTATTTT	CSTQAADTQYF
NA	TRBJ2-6	TRBV9	NA	TGTGCCAGCAGCACTAGGGGCCAAGTCTCTGGGGCCAACGTCCTGACTTTC	CASSTRGQVSGANVLTF
NA	TRBJ1-1	TRBV5-1	NA	TGCGCCAGCAGCTTCGACAGTAACACTGAAGCTTTCTTT	CASSFDSNTEAFF
NA	TRBJ1-3	TRBV7-8	few	TGTGCCAGCAGCTTAGGGCCCCCACGGGGCAACATCCCTCCTGGAAACACCATATATTTT	CASSLGPPRGNIPPGNTIYF
NA	TRBJ2-5	TRBV10-3	few	TGTGCCATCAGTGATGGGGTTTTGGTAGAGACCCAGTACTTC	CAISDGVLVETQYF
TRBD2	TRBJ2-5	TRBV5-1	NA	TGCGCCAGCAGCTTGGTACCTTGGGCTAGCGGGGAAGAGACCCAGTACTTC	CASSLVPWASGEETQYF
NA	TRBJ2-5	TRBV14	NA	TGTGCCAGCAGCCAAGCGGGACTGATCATCGAGACCCAGTACTTC	CASSQAGLIIETQYF
NA	TRBJ1-4	TRBV2	many	TGTGCCAGCAGTGTTCCGAATGAGAAAAAACTGTTTTTT	CASSVPNEKKLFF
NA	TRBJ2-7	TRBV30	few	TGTGCCTGGAGCCCACGGGGGAGAAGACTTCGCGAGCAGTACTTC	CAWSPRGRRLREQYF
NA	TRBJ2-3	TRBV29-1	NA	TGCAGCGTTGAAGGTCCAGGGGGGGCTGGAGATACGCAGTATTTT	CSVEGPGGAGDTQYF